These 4 T cell receptor beta chains were all obtained from the same sample, sequenced in a study of vaccination and CD4 T cells after COVID-19 (dated by TCRdb to 2022 to 2024). These receptors' targets are unknown. The treatment or condition label here, explained by the study, means: approximately 9-day PBMC culture with coronavirus spike peptide pools or control peptides (ViraFEST assay). The library came from PCR. The instrument was an Illumina iSeq 100. At the Johns Hopkins FTIC core, DNA from the cultured CD4+ T cells underwent TCR sequencing with the Oncomine TCR Beta short-read assay. TCRdb reprocessed the public reads (quality trimming at Q25 with fastp, clone calling with MiXCR) and kept in-frame beta chains. CDR3 protein duplicates are merged, each entry listing the most common genes and DNA. For this sample the table gives roughly 16,000 distinct CDR3 sequences, of which about 44% were detected only once. The ten biggest clones cover 3% to 4.5% of the sample.

Sequenced material: CD4+ T cells from blood, cultured in vitro. These receptors were obtained from a human donor who had recovered from COVID-19.

The V and J genes are TRBV6-5 and TRBJ2-3, with 12 bases identical to TRBD2. The junction had 2 bases not matched to a gene; V was cut back by 4 bases and J by 3 bases. Germline lookup yields CDR1 MNHEY and CDR2 SVGAGI. The CDR3 has 15 amino acids. In DNA, the CDR3 is TGTGCCAGCAGTTCCGGACTAGCGGGAACAGATACGCAGTATTTT. Protein product: CASSSGLAGTDTQYF.

The chain links TRBV6-1 to TRBJ2-5, with a weak D call TRBD2 (6 bases). CDR1 and CDR2 from the germline V gene are MNHNS and SASEGT. The CDR3 is 13 amino acids. The V and J ends lost 5 bases and 2 bases respectively, with 9 bases between them. CDR3 protein: CASSKGLQETQYF. For the CDR3, the DNA is TGTGCCAGCAGTAAGGGACTTCAAGAGACCCAGTACTTC.

The J gene is TRBJ2-7, the V gene TRBV30, with 7 nucleotides matching TRBD1. V gave up 2 bases and J gave up 2 bases; unmatched junction bases: 3. Germline lookup yields CDR1 GTSNPN and CDR2 SVGIG (reference sequence). The CDR3 consists of 13 residues. The DNA for the CDR3 is TGTGCCTGGAGTCGACAGGGAACCTACGAGCAGTACTTC. Translated: CAWSRQGTYEQYF.

This chain connects TRBV5-1 to TRBJ2-3, with 11 nucleotides matching TRBD2. The V and J ends lost 2 bases and 1 base, in that order; junction bases with no gene match: 3. The CDR3 spans 16 residues. Per germline, CDR1 SGHRS and CDR2 YFSETQ. CDR3 sequence reads: CASSFKLAGGTDTQYF. CDR3 sequence (DNA): TGCGCCAGCAGCTTCAAACTAGCGGGAGGCACAGATACGCAGTATTTT.